This T cell receptor (beta chain) appears in the sequencing data of a study of blood T cell repertoires in COVID-19. Looking at the study overall: Acute-phase and convalescent COVID-19 samples originated in the United States, Italy and Spain. T cells, B-cell-depleted T cells, or PBMCs supplied cDNA or gDNA.

Germline assignment: CDR1 GTSNPN and CDR2 SVGIG (reference sequence). Trimming stripped 8 bases from V and 3 bases from J, with 19 bases between. The CDR3 length is 15 residues. Study processing details: From reference gene primer amplification, estimates of nucleated cell counts were derived. The repertoire was sequenced with immunoSEQ multiplex PCR; TCRdb's copy has only in-frame clones and lacks some. That table supplies the V and J calls and clone size; D and trimming were determined from the DNA. Of approximately 92,000 clones in the sample, about four fifths were seen once. The chain couples TRBV30 to TRBJ1-4; maybe TRBD1 (6 bases). The sample consisted of peripheral blood. This TCR was recovered from a man older than 75 with acute or convalescent COVID-19. CDR3: CARRSPGQPNEKLFF. CDR3 bases: TGTGCCCGAAGATCCCCCGGACAGCCTAATGAAAAACTGTTTTTT.